This is a list of T cell receptor beta chains from one sample in a study of shared clonotypes between healthy human individuals. Sequenced by immunoSEQ multiplex PCR; TCRdb stores in-frame clones only, minus some. This sample has about 490,000 clones, with 70% to 80% found just once. Input material: PBMCs. Receptors originate from a woman between 40 and 50 years old in good health. Some clones in this sample may be carry-over from other donors' samples. The CDR3 runs from the conserved cysteine through the conserved F or W. The order of the fields is J gene, V gene, CDR3 protein.

>-|TRBV29-1
CSVSSGRDEQYF
>TRBJ1-3|TRBV27
CASSLASSGNTIYF
>TRBJ2-5|TRBV7-9
CASSLDGRGQETQYF
>TRBJ2-1|TRBV5-1
CASSLSGNNEQFF
>TRBJ2-7|TRBV6-1
CASSSSGSYEQYF
>TRBJ2-5|TRBV5-5
CASSLTGSKVETQYF
>TRBJ2-5|TRBV7-8
CASSLVGGRHQETQYF
>TRBJ2-7|TRBV4-3
CASSQGKRELYEQYF
>TRBJ2-1|TRBV7-9
CASSGIKGSSLTNEQFF
>TRBJ1-1|TRBV4-3
CASSQGLLENTEAFF
>TRBJ2-5|TRBV7-6
CASSWGLAVQETQYF
>TRBJ2-5|TRBV5-6
CASSLSLAGGPSEETQYF
>TRBJ2-4|TRBV6-1
CASSEEGDTLAKNIQYF
>TRBJ1-2|TRBV28
CASRTRDRILINYGYTF
>TRBJ2-1|TRBV4-1
CASSQKSGLNNEQFF
>TRBJ2-7|TRBV27
CASTKGDSRSYEQYF
>TRBJ2-3|TRBV29-1
CSVRGLAGAADTQYF
>TRBJ1-2|TRBV5-6
CASSLAGTGGNGYTF
>TRBJ2-5|TRBV5-1
CASSLPGREETQYF
>TRBJ1-6|TRBV7-9
CASSLELSATSPLHF
>TRBJ2-1|TRBV28
CASTNDRGTSSSSYNEQFF
>TRBJ2-7|TRBV28
CASRSLGRVHEQYF
>TRBJ1-2|TRBV27
CASRAGLFYGYTF
>TRBJ2-1|TRBV12-2
CASRSDRGPLPTTYNEQFF
>TRBJ2-7|TRBV5-1
CASSREGQTYEQYF
>TRBJ1-2|TRBV14
CASSPKGVWFSYGYTF
>TRBJ2-4|TRBV6-4
CASSEQGGRDIQYF
>TRBJ2-2|TRBV7-9
CASSPRSEWRGTGELFF
>TRBJ2-5|TRBV15
CATSPGQGRETQYF
>TRBJ2-1|TRBV7-3
CASSLGQNYNEQFF
>TRBJ1-1|TRBV6-1
CASSEATGGTEAFF
>TRBJ2-3|TRBV27
CASGPSRSFTQYF
>TRBJ1-3|TRBV6-5
CASSPDRGRNTIYF
>TRBJ2-1|TRBV5-1
CASSPGQGGHNEQFF
>TRBJ1-1|TRBV6-5
CASSYSDGGLSEAFF
>TRBJ1-5|TRBV5-4
CASSHRDSRNQPQHF
>TRBJ2-5|TRBV13
CASSPAGNQETQYF
>TRBJ2-5|TRBV11-2
CASRSGLAGLEYQETQYF
>TRBJ2-7|TRBV9
CASSADTTYEQYF
>TRBJ1-2|TRBV4-1
CASSQIGDRGPKGGYTF
>TRBJ2-2|TRBV5-1
CASSLRTMLLGGTGELFF
>TRBJ2-7|TRBV7-9
CASSLAFEGEQYF
>TRBJ2-7|TRBV6-5
CASRDPLYEQYF
>TRBJ2-1|TRBV19
CASSNSGRAENEQFF
>TRBJ2-2|TRBV7-9
CASSLSDTGELFF
>TRBJ1-6|TRBV7-2
CASRTGTGDSPLHF
>TRBJ1-2|TRBV5-8
CASSVEGRREVEGYTF
>TRBJ2-7|TRBV6-5
CASMGRSHEQYF
>TRBJ2-7|TRBV14
CASSQEGGFHEQYF
>TRBJ1-5|TRBV18
CASSQNRAASNQPQHF
>TRBJ2-2|TRBV5-1
CASSSSGTTNTGELFF
>TRBJ2-3|TRBV27
CASSLTYGQGSTDTQYF
>TRBJ2-7|TRBV28
CASTTPGTAYEQYF
>TRBJ2-2|TRBV7-8
CASSLVFSGRANTGELFF
>TRBJ1-1|TRBV21-1
CASSNPTVNTEAFF
>TRBJ2-7|TRBV10-2
CATQLAGGLYEQYF
>TRBJ2-3|TRBV4-1
CASSQEAGGLADTQYF